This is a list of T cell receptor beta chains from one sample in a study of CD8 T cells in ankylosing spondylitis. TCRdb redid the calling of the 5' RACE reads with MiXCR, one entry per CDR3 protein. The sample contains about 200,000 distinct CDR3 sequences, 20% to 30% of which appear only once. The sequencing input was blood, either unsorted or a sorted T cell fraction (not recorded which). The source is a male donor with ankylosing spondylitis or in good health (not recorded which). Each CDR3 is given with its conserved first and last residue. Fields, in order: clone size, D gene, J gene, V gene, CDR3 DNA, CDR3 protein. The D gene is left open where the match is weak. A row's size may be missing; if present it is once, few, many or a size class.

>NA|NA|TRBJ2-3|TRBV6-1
TGTGCCAGCAGTGAACCGGGTGGTATCGCAGATACGCAGTATTTT
CASSEPGGIADTQYF
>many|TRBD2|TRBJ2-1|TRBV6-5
TGTGCCAGCAGTTACTCCTCGGGGCGGGAGTCCTACAATGAGCAGTTCTTC
CASSYSSGRESYNEQFF
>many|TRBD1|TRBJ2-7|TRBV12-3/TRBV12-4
TGTGCCAGCAGCCAGAGCCGGACAGGGGGCGGCGAGCAGTACTTC
CASSQSRTGGGEQYF
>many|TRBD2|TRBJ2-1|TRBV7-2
TGTGCCAGCAGCAACCTAGCGGGACAGTACAATGAGCAGTTCTTC
CASSNLAGQYNEQFF
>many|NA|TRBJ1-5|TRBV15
TGTGCCACCAGCAGAGTTGGCGGAAATCAGCCCCAGCATTTT
CATSRVGGNQPQHF
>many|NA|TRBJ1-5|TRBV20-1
TGCAGTGCTAGAAAACAGGTCGTCAATCAGCCCCAGCATTTT
CSARKQVVNQPQHF
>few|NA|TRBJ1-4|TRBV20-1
TGCAGTGCTAGAGGCGGTGGTACTGATGAAAAACTGTTTTTT
CSARGGGTDEKLFF
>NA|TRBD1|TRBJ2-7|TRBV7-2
TGTGCCAGCAGCCCCTCGCGGACAGGGGCCGAGCAGTACTTC
CASSPSRTGAEQYF
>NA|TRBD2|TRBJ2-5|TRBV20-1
TGCAGTGCTAGATCACTAGCGGGCCTCCAAGAGACCCAGTACTTC
CSARSLAGLQETQYF
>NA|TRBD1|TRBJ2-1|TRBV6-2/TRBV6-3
TGTGCCAGCAGTTCGTTCCTGGCGAGGGGGCACGAGGAGCAGTTCTTC
CASSSFLARGHEEQFF
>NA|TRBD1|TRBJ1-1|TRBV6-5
TGTGCCAGCAGTTACGTTCGAGTTGGGACAGGGGACGCTTTCTTT
CASSYVRVGTGDAFF
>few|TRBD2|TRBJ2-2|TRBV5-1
TGCGCCAGCAGGGAGGGGACTAGCAACACCGGGGAGCTGTTTTTT
CASREGTSNTGELFF
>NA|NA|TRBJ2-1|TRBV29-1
TGCAGCGCCGAGGACCCCGGAGAGCAGTTCTTC
CSAEDPGEQFF
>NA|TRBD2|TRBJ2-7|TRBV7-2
TGTGCCAGCAGCTTAGTGGGACTAGCAAGCGAGCAGTACTTC
CASSLVGLASEQYF
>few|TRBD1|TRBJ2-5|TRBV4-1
TGCGCCAGCAGCCATTCCGGACAGGGCAGCCAAGAGACCCAGTACTTC
CASSHSGQGSQETQYF
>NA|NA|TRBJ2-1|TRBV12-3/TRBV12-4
TGTGCCAGCATGGGCAGGGTATCTAATATGGGCAATGAGCAGTTCTTC
CASMGRVSNMGNEQFF
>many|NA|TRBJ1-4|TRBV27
TGTGCCAGCAGTTTATCGGGGGCAGCAGGAGAAAAACTGTTTTTT
CASSLSGAAGEKLFF
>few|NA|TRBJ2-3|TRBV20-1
TGCAGTGCTACCCCCGGGCCCTTCACAGATACGCAGTATTTT
CSATPGPFTDTQYF
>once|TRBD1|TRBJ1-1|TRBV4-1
TGCGCCAGCAGCCAAGATCGGACAGGAAATGAAGCTTTCTTT
CASSQDRTGNEAFF
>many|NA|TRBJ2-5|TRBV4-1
TGCGCCAGCAGCCCACGGGACCCCCAAGAGACCCAGTACTTC
CASSPRDPQETQYF
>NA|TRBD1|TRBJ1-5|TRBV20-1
TGCAGTGCTAGAGGAGACAGGGTCAATCAGCCCCAGCATTTT
CSARGDRVNQPQHF
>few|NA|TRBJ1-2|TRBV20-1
TGCAGTGCTAGAGATCAAGCGGCTGGCTACACCTTC
CSARDQAAGYTF
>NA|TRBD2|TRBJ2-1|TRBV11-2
TGTGCCAGCAGCTTCGGACCGGGACTAGCGTACAATGAGCAGTTCTTC
CASSFGPGLAYNEQFF
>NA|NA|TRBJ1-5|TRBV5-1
TGCGCCAGCAGCTTGGGTTCCTTCAATCAGCCCCAGCATTTT
CASSLGSFNQPQHF
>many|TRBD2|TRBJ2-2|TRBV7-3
TGTGCCAGCAGCACCGGGGGGACTAGCGACAACACCGGGGAGCTGTTTTTT
CASSTGGTSDNTGELFF
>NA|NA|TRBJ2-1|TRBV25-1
TGTGCCAGCAATACACTAGGAGCGTCCTACAATGAGCAGTTCTTC
CASNTLGASYNEQFF
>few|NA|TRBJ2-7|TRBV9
TGTGCCAGCAGCCGATCAGCGGGTTCCTACGAGCAGTACTTC
CASSRSAGSYEQYF
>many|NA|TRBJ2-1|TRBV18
TGTGCCAGCTCACCCCCGGTTGGCCACAATGAGCAGTTCTTC
CASSPPVGHNEQFF
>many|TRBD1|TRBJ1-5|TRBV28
TGTGCCAGCAGTCCGGGGAACAGGGGTAGCAATCAGCCCCAGCATTTT
CASSPGNRGSNQPQHF
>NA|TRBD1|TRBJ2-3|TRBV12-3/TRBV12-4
TGTGCCAGCAGATACAGGGGGGGCACAGATACGCAGTATTTT
CASRYRGGTDTQYF
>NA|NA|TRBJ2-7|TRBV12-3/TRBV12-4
TGTGCCAGCAGTAAGCTTGGCGAGCAGTACTTC
CASSKLGEQYF
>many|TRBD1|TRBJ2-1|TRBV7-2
TGTGCCAGCAGCTTGGACAGGGGGTACAATGAGCAGTTCTTC
CASSLDRGYNEQFF
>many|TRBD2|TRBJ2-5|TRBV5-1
TGCGCCAGCAGCCCTGGACTAGCGGGAGCATCGGAGACCCAGTACTTC
CASSPGLAGASETQYF
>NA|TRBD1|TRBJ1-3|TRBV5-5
TGTGCCAGCAGCTTGGAGACAGGGTTTGGCTCTGGAAACACCATATATTTT
CASSLETGFGSGNTIYF
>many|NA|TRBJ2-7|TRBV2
TGTGCCAGCAGTGAACAAGCGGCAGTCTACGAGCAGTACTTC
CASSEQAAVYEQYF
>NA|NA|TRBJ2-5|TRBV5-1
TGCGCCAGCAGCAAGATAAAGGGGTTGGGGCAAGAGACCCAGTACTTC
CASSKIKGLGQETQYF
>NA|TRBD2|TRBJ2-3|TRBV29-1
TGCAGCGTTGATGGCGGGGGAAACACAGATACGCAGTATTTT
CSVDGGGNTDTQYF
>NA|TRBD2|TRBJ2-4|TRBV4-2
TGTGCCAGCAGCCAAGATCGGGCTAGCGGGTCGGTAGAGTACTTC
CASSQDRASGSVEYF
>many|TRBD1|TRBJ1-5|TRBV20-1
TGCAGTGCTACCCCGGGACAGGGCTATCAGCCCCAGCATTTT
CSATPGQGYQPQHF
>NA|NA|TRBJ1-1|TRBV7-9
TGTGCCAGCATCCGAACGGGACGGAACACTGAAGCTTTCTTT
CASIRTGRNTEAFF
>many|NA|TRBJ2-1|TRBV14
TGTGCCAGCAGCCAGATATACTACAATGAGCAGTTCTTC
CASSQIYYNEQFF
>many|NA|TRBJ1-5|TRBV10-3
TGTGCCATCAGTGAGGAGAGAAATCAGCCCCAGCATTTT
CAISEERNQPQHF
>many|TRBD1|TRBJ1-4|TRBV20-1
TGCAGTGCCGAGGCCGGGACAGGGGGCTCTAATGAAAAACTGTTTTTT
CSAEAGTGGSNEKLFF
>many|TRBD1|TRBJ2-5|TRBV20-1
TGCAGTGCTAGAAAACAGGGGTTGGAGACCCAGTACTTC
CSARKQGLETQYF
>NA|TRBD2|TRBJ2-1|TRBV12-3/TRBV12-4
TGTGCCAGCAGTTCCAGGGGGGGGACTAGCCACAATGAGCAGTTCTTC
CASSSRGGTSHNEQFF
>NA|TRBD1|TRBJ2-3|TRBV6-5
TGTGCCAGCAGTTACAAAGGGACAGGGTCCACGCAGTATTTT
CASSYKGTGSTQYF
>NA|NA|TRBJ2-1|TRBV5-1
TGCGCCAGCAGCCCCCACACTCTGACAACCTACAATGAGCAGTTCTTC
CASSPHTLTTYNEQFF
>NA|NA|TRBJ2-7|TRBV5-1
TGCGCCAGCAGCGGATTGGGACTTTACGAGCAGTACTTC
CASSGLGLYEQYF
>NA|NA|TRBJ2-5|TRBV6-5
TGTGCCAGCAGAGTTAGTGGAGAGACCCAGTACTTC
CASRVSGETQYF
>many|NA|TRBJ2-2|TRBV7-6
TGTGCCAGCAGCTTAAGTTTAGGGACCGGGGAGCTGTTTTTT
CASSLSLGTGELFF
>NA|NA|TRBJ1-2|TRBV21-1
TGTGCCAGCAGCACGAGATGGGACAGAGCCAACTATGGCTACACCTTC
CASSTRWDRANYGYTF
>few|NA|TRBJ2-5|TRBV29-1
TGCAGCGTTCACCGGGGCCAAGAGACCCAGTACTTC
CSVHRGQETQYF
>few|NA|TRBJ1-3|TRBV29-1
TGCAGCGTTAGGCTCTCTGGAAACACCATATATTTT
CSVRLSGNTIYF
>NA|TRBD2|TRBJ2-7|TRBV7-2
TGTGCCAGCAGCTCCGACCGGACTAGGGAGCAGTACTTC
CASSSDRTREQYF
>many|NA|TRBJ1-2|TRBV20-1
TGCAGTGCTAGAGACTTCCCAGAAGGCTACACCTTC
CSARDFPEGYTF
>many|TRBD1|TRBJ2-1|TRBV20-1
TGCAGTGCTTCAACAGGGGCGTCCTCCTACAATGAGCAGTTCTTC
CSASTGASSYNEQFF
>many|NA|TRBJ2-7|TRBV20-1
TGCAGTGCTAGCGGGGGAGCTAGGAGCGAGCAGTACTTC
CSASGGARSEQYF
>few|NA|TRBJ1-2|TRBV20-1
TGCAGTGCTAGTCAGGGCTTCTATGGCTACACCTTC
CSASQGFYGYTF